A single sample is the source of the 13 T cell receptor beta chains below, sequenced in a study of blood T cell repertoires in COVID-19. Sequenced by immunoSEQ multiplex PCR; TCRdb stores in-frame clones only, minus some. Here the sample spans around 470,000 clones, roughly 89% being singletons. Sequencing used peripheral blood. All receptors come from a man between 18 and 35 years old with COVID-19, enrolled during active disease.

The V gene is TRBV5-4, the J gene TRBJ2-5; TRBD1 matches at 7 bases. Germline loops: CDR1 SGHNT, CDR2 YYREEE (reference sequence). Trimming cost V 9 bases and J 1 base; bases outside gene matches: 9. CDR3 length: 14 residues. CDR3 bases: TGTGCCACCCTACCTGACAGGGCCCAAGAGACCCAGTACTTC. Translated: CATLPDRAQETQYF.

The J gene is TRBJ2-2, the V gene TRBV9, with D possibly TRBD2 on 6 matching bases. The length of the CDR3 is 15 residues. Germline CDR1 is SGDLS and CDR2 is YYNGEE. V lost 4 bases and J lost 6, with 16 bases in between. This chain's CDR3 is CASSKGAGSSGELFF. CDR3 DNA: TGTGCCAGCAGCAAAGGGGCGGGAAGTTCCGGGGAGCTGTTTTTT.

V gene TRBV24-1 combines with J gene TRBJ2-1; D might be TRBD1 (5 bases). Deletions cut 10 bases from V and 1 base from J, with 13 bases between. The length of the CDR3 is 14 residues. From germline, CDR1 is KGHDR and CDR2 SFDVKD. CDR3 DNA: TGTGCCACTCAGGGCCAGAGATCCTACAATGAGCAGTTCTTC. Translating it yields CATQGQRSYNEQFF.

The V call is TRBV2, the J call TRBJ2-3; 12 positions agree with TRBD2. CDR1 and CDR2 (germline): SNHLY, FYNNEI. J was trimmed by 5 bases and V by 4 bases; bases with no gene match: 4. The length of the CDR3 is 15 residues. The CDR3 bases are TGTGCCAGCAGTGGTCTAGCGGGGGGGCAAGATACGCAGTATTTT. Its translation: CASSGLAGGQDTQYF.

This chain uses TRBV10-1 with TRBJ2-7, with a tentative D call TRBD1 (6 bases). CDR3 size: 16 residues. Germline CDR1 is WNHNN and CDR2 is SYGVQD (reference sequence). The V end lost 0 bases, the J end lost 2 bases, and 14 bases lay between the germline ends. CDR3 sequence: CASSESGHEGTYEQYF. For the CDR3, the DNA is TGCGCCAGCAGTGAGTCGGGACACGAAGGAACCTACGAGCAGTACTTC.

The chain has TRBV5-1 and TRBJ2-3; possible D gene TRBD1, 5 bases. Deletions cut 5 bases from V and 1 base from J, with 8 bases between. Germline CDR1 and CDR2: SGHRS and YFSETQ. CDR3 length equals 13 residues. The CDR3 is CASRVQGTDTQYF. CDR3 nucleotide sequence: TGCGCCAGCAGGGTACAGGGCACAGATACGCAGTATTTT.

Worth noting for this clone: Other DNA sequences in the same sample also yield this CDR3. The CDR3: CASSLQGGTEAFF. The CDR3 DNA reads TGTGCCAGCAGCCTACAAGGAGGCACTGAAGCTTTCTTT. This sequence joins TRBV12-3 or TRBV12-4 and TRBJ1-1; the D is unclear. The length of the CDR3 is 13 residues. The ends were cut back, 6 bases at V and 4 bases at J, with 12 bases in the middle.

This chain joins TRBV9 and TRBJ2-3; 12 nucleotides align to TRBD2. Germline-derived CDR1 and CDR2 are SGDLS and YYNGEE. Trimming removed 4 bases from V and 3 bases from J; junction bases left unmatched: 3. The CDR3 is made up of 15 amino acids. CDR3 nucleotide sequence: TGTGCCAGCAGCTCTAGCGGGAGGGAGACAGATACGCAGTATTTT. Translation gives CASSSSGRETDTQYF.

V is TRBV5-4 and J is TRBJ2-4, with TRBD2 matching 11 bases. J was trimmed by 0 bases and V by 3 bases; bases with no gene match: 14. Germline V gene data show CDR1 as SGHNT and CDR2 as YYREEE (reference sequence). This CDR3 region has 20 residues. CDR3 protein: CASSSSSGGIPYPAKNIQYF. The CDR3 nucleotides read TGTGCCAGCAGCTCGTCTAGCGGGGGGATCCCCTACCCAGCCAAAAACATTCAGTACTTC.

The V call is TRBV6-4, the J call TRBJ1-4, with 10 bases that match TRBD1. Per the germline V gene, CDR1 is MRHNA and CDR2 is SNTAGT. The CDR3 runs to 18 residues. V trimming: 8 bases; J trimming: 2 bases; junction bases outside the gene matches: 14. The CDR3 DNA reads TGTGCCAGCCCTACCTCGGGACAGGGGCCTGCTACTAATGAAAAACTGTTTTTT. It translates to CASPTSGQGPATNEKLFF.

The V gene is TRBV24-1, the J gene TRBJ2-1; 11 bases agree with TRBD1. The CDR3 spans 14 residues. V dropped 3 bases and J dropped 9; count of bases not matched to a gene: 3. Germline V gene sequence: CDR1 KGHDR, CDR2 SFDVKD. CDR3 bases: TGTGCCACCAGTGATAGCGGACAGGGGGCTGAGCAGTTCTTC. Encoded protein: CATSDSGQGAEQFF.

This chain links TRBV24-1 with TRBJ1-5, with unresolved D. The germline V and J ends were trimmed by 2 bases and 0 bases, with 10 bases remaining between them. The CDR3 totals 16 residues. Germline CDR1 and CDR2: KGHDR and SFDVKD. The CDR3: CATSDYLGDSNQPQHF. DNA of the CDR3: TGTGCCACCAGTGATTACCTAGGCGATAGCAATCAGCCCCAGCATTTT.

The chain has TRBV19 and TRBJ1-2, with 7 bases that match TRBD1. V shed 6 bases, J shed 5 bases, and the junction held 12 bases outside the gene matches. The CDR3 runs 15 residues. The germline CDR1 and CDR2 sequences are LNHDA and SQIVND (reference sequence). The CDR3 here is CASRPPGQTLYGYTF. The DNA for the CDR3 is TGTGCCAGTAGACCACCGGGACAGACACTTTATGGCTACACCTTC.